The entry that follows covers one T cell receptor beta chain sequence. Its ends do not fully match the called genes, so a read error is possible. Other DNA sequences in the same sample also yield this CDR3. The CDR3 spans 17 residues. Germline V gene sequence: CDR1 SGHVS, CDR2 FQNEAQ. Both 60 Vbeta primers and 13 Jbeta primers went into the PCR. Here immunoSEQ multiplex PCR was the method, and the copy in TCRdb shows in-frame clones only, minus some. The top ten hold approximately 11% of the sample, which has 60,000 to 70,000 clones, around 68% seen once. The sample belongs to a study of cytomegalovirus exposure and HLA in healthy donors.

The J gene is TRBJ1-1, the V gene TRBV7-8; possibly TRBD1 for D (5 bases). The sequenced material came from PBMCs. The receptor comes from a woman aged 25 to 39 in good health and CMV-seronegative. This chain's CDR3 is CASSSHRGLYRGTEAFF. CDR3 bases: TGTGCCAGTAGCTCCCATAGGGGTTTGTATAGAGGCACTGAAGCTTTCTTT.